The 20 T cell receptor beta chains presented below share a single source sample, sequenced in a study of long-term antiretroviral therapy in people with HIV (dated by TCRdb to between 2021 and 2022). The immunoSEQ hsTCRB v3.0 assay was used at survey level resolution to sequence the TRB variable region. The source is immuneACCESS, and TCRdb retained only in-frame sequences with V and J called. Part of the clones is not carried over; for the studies checked, unresolved V genes explain less than half of this, and the remainder is unexplained. The sample yields 20,000 to 25,000 clones; approximately 84% were counted once. Jointly, the top ten make up about 17% of the sample. This specimen consisted of unsorted PBMCs, obtained 0.5 years before starting antiretroviral therapy. These receptors were obtained from a man in his forties with HIV.

V is TRBV29-1 and J is TRBJ1-2; D is perhaps TRBD1 (6 bases). V dropped 3 bases and J dropped 5 bases, with 13 bases sitting between them. Germline values: CDR1 SQVTM, CDR2 ANQGSEA. There are 13 residues in the CDR3. The CDR3 region has the DNA TGCAGCGTTGATAGCCAGGGGAGTTATGGCTACACCTTC. It codes for CSVDSQGSYGYTF.

The CDR3 DNA follows: TGCGCCAGCAGCCGGCTACAGGGCCGCACTGAAGCTTTCTTT. It encodes CASSRLQGRTEAFF. V is TRBV4-3 and J is TRBJ1-1; D perhaps matches TRBD1 (6 bases). Germline CDR1 is LGHNA and CDR2 is YSLEER. This CDR3 is 14 amino acids long. With 4 bases removed from V and 4 bases from J, the gap between germline ends came to 13 bases.

About this clone itself: The identical CDR3 is also encoded by other nucleotide sequences in the sample. Here the CDR3 reads CASSLASGGQGEQFF. CDR3 in DNA: TGCGCCAGCAGCTTGGCCTCGGGGGGCCAGGGGGAGCAGTTCTTC. V usage is TRBV5-1 and J usage is TRBJ2-1; perhaps TRBD2 as D (7 bases). V lost 0 bases and J 10 bases, leaving 17 bases between the germline ends. The CDR3 covers 15 residues. Germline V lookup: CDR1 SGHRS, CDR2 YFSETQ.

The V call is TRBV30, the J call TRBJ2-7; the D call may be TRBD1 or TRBD2 (6 bases each). The V and J ends lost 1 base and 5 bases respectively, with 15 bases between them. CDR1 is GTSNPN, CDR2 SVGIG, per germline (reference sequence). This CDR3 has 14 residues. The chain's CDR3 is CAWSDSGEVHEQYF. CDR3 DNA sequence: TGTGCCTGGAGTGATTCAGGGGAGGTCCACGAGCAGTACTTC.

V and J are TRBV30 and TRBJ1-1; D uncertain. Germline CDR1 and CDR2: GTSNPN and SVGIG (reference sequence). The CDR3 consists of 11 residues. The V end was cut by 8 bases, the J end by 4 bases, with 11 bases between. The CDR3 is CARDEGTEAFF. CDR3 nucleotide sequence: TGTGCCCGAGATGAGGGCACTGAAGCTTTCTTT.

The rearrangement uses TRBV5-6 and TRBJ1-3; D is ambiguous. This CDR3 spans 15 amino acids. From germline, CDR1 is SGHDT and CDR2 YYEEEE. Trimming left V 1 base short and J 1 base short, with 9 bases between. CDR3 loop: CASSLLEGSGNTIYF. DNA for the CDR3: TGTGCCAGCAGCTTGCTTGAGGGATCTGGAAACACCATATATTTT.

This chain links TRBV7-2 with TRBJ1-4; unclear D gene. Trimming removed 5 bases from V and 8 bases from J, with 18 bases in between. The germline gives CDR1 SGHTA, CDR2 FQGNSA. The CDR3 spans 15 residues. The CDR3 loop reads CASSPQVRRGEKLFF. The CDR3 region has the DNA TGTGCCAGCAGCCCACAAGTGAGGAGAGGGGAAAAACTGTTTTTT.

This sequence joins TRBV19 and TRBJ2-2; no reliable D call. Germline values: CDR1 LNHDA, CDR2 SQIVND (reference sequence). The CDR3 contains 13 residues. V was pared by 6 bases and J by 1 base, with 6 bases between. The CDR3 region is CASRQQNTGELFF. The CDR3 bases are TGTGCCAGTAGGCAACAGAACACCGGGGAGCTGTTTTTT.

V usage is TRBV13 and J usage is TRBJ2-7; tentatively, D is TRBD2 (5 bases). V lost 3 bases and J lost 2, with 11 bases in between. This CDR3 is 14 amino acids long. CDR1 is PRHDT and CDR2 is FYEKMQ in the germline V gene (reference sequence). CDR3 in DNA: TGTGCCAGCAGCTTCGAGGGCAAGCCCTACGAGCAGTACTTC. It codes for CASSFEGKPYEQYF.

The J gene is TRBJ2-5, the V gene TRBV15; weak D call: TRBD2 (5 bases). Germline CDR1 reads LNHNV; CDR2 reads YYDKDF (reference sequence). The CDR3 is made up of 15 amino acids. V was cut by 1 base and J by 5 bases, with 14 bases left in between. Here the CDR3 reads CATSRARGSGETQYF. CDR3 nucleotide sequence: TGTGCCACCAGCAGAGCCCGAGGATCGGGGGAGACCCAGTACTTC.

The chain links TRBV11-2 to TRBJ2-1; D tentatively reads TRBD1 or TRBD2 (5 bases each). CDR1 is SGHAT and CDR2 is FQNNGV in the germline V gene. The CDR3 runs 13 residues. The V and J ends lost 8 bases and 0 bases respectively, with 8 bases between them. The CDR3 reads CASGGPSYNEQFF. The DNA for the CDR3 is TGTGCCAGCGGGGGTCCCTCCTACAATGAGCAGTTCTTC.

The chain links TRBV7-9 to TRBJ2-3; 9 bases are a match to TRBD1. J gave up 6 bases and V 4 bases, and 5 bases lay outside the gene matches. Germline CDR1 reads SEHNR; CDR2 reads FQNEAQ (reference sequence). The CDR3 extends over 14 amino acids. The CDR3 DNA follows: TGTGCCAGCAGCTGGGGACAGGGTCGGGATACGCAGTATTTT. This translates into CASSWGQGRDTQYF.

The chain recombines TRBV5-1 with TRBJ1-2, with a weak D call TRBD1 (6 bases). This CDR3 contains 14 residues. Trimming stripped 0 bases from V and 1 base from J, with 7 bases between. CDR1 is SGHRS and CDR2 is YFSETQ in the germline V gene. The CDR3 coding sequence is TGCGCCAGCAGCTTGGGGACAGTTAACTATGGCTACACCTTC. Its protein product is CASSLGTVNYGYTF.

The chain carries TRBV6-1 and TRBJ1-2; 8 positions match TRBD1. Germline trimming cut 3 bases from V and 3 bases from J; bases unmatched to any gene: 15. The CDR3 sequence is 18 residues long. Per germline, CDR1 MNHNS and CDR2 SASEGT. CDR3 nucleotide sequence: TGTGCCAGCAGTGACCCCCAGGGGGCCCAGGCCTTTTACTATGGCTACACCTTC. Translation: CASSDPQGAQAFYYGYTF.

This clone was seen a handful of times. An end of the junction does not agree with germline; a read error may underlie this. This rearrangement joins TRBV7-7 to TRBJ2-2; 8 nucleotides line up with TRBD2. The length of the CDR3 is 15 residues. CDR1 is SSHAT, CDR2 FNYEAQ, per germline (reference sequence). CDR3 amino acids: CASSSAGGNTGELFF. The CDR3 DNA reads as TGTGCTAGCAGCTCGGCGGGAGGGAACACCGGGGAGCTGTTTTTT. The full variable domain, its missing parts supplied by reference TRBV7-7 and TRBJ2-2, is GAGVSQSPRYKVTKRGQDVTLRCDPISSHATLYWYQQALGQGPEFLTYFNYEAQPDKSGLPSDRFSAERPEGSISTLTIQRTEQRDSAMYRCASSSAGGNTGELFFGEGSRLTVL.

V is TRBV28 and J is TRBJ1-4; D is ambiguous. Germline values: CDR1 MDHEN, CDR2 SYDVKM. V gave up 4 bases and J gave up 5 bases, with 17 bases separating them. The CDR3 spans 16 residues. This CDR3 is CASSSALRSRNEKLFF. The CDR3 DNA follows: TGTGCCAGCAGTTCTGCTCTTCGGTCAAGGAATGAAAAACTGTTTTTT.

The rearrangement joins TRBV10-2 to TRBJ2-1; 8 bases line up with TRBD1. V gave up 1 base and J gave up 8 bases; unmatched junction bases: 4. This CDR3 region has 14 residues. CDR1 is WSHSY, CDR2 SAAADI, per germline. The CDR3 spells CASSEWQGADEQFF. CDR3 coding DNA: TGCGCCAGCAGTGAGTGGCAGGGGGCCGATGAGCAGTTCTTC.

In regard to this clone: One junction end disagrees with the germline gene, perhaps due to a read error. The chain uses TRBV9 and TRBJ1-3; D unclear. CDR1 and CDR2 (germline): SGDLS, YYNGEE. The CDR3 is 16 residues long. The CDR3 reads CASSVERAGSGNTIYF. The CDR3 bases are TGTGCCAGCAGTGTAGAGAGGGCGGGCTCTGGAAACACCATATATTTT.

The rearrangement uses TRBV18 and TRBJ1-4; possibly TRBD1 for D (5 bases). V was trimmed by 2 bases and J by 3 bases, leaving 7 bases between them. Germline V gene lookup returns CDR1 KGHSH and CDR2 LQKENI. The CDR3 has 14 amino acids. CDR3 DNA: TGTGCCAGCTCACCAACAGGCCCTAATGAAAAACTGTTTTTT. Protein sequence: CASSPTGPNEKLFF.

The chain combines TRBV7-9 with TRBJ1-1; D might be TRBD1 (5 bases). Trimming removed 1 base from V and 4 bases from J, with 19 bases in between. CDR1 and CDR2 (germline): SEHNR, FQNEAQ (reference sequence). The CDR3 sequence is 17 residues long. The CDR3 DNA reads TGTGCCAGCAGCTTAGGTTCTGCCAGGGTTGGATTCACTGAAGCTTTCTTT. This translates into CASSLGSARVGFTEAFF.